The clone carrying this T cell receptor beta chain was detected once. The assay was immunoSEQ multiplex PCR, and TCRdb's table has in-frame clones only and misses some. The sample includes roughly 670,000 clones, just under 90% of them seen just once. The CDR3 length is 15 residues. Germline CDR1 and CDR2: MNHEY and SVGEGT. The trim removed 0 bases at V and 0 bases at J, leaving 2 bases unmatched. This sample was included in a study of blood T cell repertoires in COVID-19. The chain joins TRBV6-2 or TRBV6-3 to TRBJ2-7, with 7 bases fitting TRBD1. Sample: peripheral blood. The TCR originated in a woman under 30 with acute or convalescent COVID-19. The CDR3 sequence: CASSYSGTASYEQYF. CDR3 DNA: TGTGCCAGCAGTTACTCCGGGACAGCCTCCTACGAGCAGTACTTC.